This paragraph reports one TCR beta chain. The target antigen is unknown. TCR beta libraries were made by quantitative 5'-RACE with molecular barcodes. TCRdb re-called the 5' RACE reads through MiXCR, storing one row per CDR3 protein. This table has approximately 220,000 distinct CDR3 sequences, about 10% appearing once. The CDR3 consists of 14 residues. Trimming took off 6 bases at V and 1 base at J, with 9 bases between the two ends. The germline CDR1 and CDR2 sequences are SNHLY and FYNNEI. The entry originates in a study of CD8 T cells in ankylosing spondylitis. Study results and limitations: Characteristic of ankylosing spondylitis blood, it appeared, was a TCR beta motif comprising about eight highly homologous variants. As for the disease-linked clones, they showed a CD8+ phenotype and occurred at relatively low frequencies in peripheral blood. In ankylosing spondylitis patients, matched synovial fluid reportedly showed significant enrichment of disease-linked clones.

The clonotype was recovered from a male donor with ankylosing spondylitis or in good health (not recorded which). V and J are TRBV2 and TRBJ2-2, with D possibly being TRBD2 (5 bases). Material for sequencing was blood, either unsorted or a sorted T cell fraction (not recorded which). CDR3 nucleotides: TGTGCCAGCAGGGAGGACGGGAACACCGGGGAGCTGTTTTTT. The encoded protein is CASREDGNTGELFF.